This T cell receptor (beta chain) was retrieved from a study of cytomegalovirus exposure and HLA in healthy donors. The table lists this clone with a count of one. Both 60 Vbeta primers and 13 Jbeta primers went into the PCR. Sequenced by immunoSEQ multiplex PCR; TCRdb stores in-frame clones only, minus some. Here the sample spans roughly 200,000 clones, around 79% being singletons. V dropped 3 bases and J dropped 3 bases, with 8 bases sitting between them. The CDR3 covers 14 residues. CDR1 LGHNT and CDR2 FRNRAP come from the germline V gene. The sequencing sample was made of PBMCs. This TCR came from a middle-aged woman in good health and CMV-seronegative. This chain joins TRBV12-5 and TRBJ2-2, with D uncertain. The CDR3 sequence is CASGFGYDTGELFF. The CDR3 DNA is TGTGCTAGTGGTTTCGGTTATGACACCGGGGAGCTGTTTTTT. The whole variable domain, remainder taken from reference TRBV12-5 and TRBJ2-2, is DARVTQTPRHKVTEMGQEVTMRCQPILGHNTVFWYRQTMMQGLELLAYFRNRAPLDDSGMPKDRFSAEMPDATLATLKIQPSEPRDSAVYFCASGFGYDTGELFFGEGSRLTVL.